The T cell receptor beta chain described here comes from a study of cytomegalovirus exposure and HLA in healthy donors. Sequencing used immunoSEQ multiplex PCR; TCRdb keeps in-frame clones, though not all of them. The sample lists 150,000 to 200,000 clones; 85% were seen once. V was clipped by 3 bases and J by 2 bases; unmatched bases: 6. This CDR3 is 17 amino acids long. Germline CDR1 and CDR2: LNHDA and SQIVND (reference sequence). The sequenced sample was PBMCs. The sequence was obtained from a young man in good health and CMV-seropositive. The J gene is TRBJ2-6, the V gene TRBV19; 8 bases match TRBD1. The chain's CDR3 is CASSMGTGQAGANVLTF. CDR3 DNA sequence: TGTGCCAGTAGTATGGGGACAGGTCAGGCTGGGGCCAACGTCCTGACTTTC.